Shown below are 29 T cell receptor beta chains from a single sample sequenced in a study of T cells after yellow fever vaccination. TCRdb re-derived calls from the 5' RACE reads in MiXCR, one entry per CDR3 protein. The data contain more than 350,000 distinct CDR3 sequences, 11% of them singletons. This sample comprised PBMCs, obtained on the day of the first yellow fever vaccination. Receptors were obtained from a man between 18 and 29 years old who received the YFV17D yellow fever vaccine.

This clonotype was found a few times. The CDR3 sequence: CASSPWSKLNTEAFF. CDR3 coding DNA: TGTGCCAGCAGTCCCTGGTCCAAATTGAACACTGAAGCTTTCTTT. The rearrangement joins TRBV12-3 or TRBV12-4 to TRBJ1-1; D unresolved. V shed 5 bases and J shed 0 bases, with 13 bases lying between them. This CDR3 is built from 15 residues.

This clonotype was counted a few times. This chain links TRBV6-5 with TRBJ2-7; 11 bases match TRBD2. CDR3 length: 17 amino acids. CDR1 MNHEY and CDR2 SVGAGI come from the germline V gene. The V and J ends lost 0 bases and 2 bases, in that order; junction bases with no gene match: 6. The CDR3 loop reads CASSYSMASGGTYEQYF. The CDR3 nucleotides are TGTGCCAGCAGTTACTCGATGGCTAGCGGGGGGACCTACGAGCAGTACTTC.

This sequence joins TRBV29-1 and TRBJ2-5; D is perhaps TRBD2 (5 bases). The V gene's germline CDR1 is SQVTM and CDR2 ANQGSEA. V shed 5 bases and J shed 2 bases, with 9 bases lying between them. This CDR3 is built from 12 residues. The CDR3: CSVFGDQETQYF. In DNA, the CDR3 is TGCAGCGTTTTCGGGGATCAAGAGACCCAGTACTTC.

This clonotype has just a few counts. The rearrangement links TRBV19 to TRBJ2-3, with TRBD1 matching over 8 bases. The CDR3 covers 14 residues. With 10 bases clipped from V and 2 bases from J, the junction kept 8 bases outside the gene matches. Germline loops: CDR1 LNHDA, CDR2 SQIVND (reference sequence). The DNA of the CDR3 is TGTGCCACTGAATCAGGGGGCCTCACAGATACGCAGTATTTT. It codes for CATESGGLTDTQYF.

This clonotype was counted between two and nine times. This sequence joins TRBV4-1 and TRBJ1-3; D perhaps matches TRBD1 (5 bases). Trimming shortened V by 2 bases and J by 2 bases, and 10 bases separated the two germline ends. Germline values: CDR1 MGHRA, CDR2 YSYEKL. The CDR3 length is 15 residues. CDR3 sequence (DNA): TGCGCCAGCAGCCAAATACAGGTAGCTGGAAACACCATATATTTT. Protein: CASSQIQVAGNTIYF.

This CDR3 is CASSQGQISGANVLTF. The DNA for the CDR3 is TGTGCCAGCAGCCAGGGACAGATCTCTGGGGCCAACGTCCTGACTTTC. This rearrangement joins TRBV4-2 to TRBJ2-6, with 7 bases matching TRBD1. J was trimmed by 0 bases and V by 3 bases; bases with no gene match: 2. This CDR3 comprises 16 residues. Germline CDR1 reads LGHNA; CDR2 reads YNFKEQ.

The rearrangement uses TRBV29-1 and TRBJ2-7, with TRBD1 identical over 9 bases. Germline V lookup: CDR1 SQVTM, CDR2 ANQGSEA. With V trimmed by 8 bases and J by 3 bases, 8 bases remained unmatched. The CDR3 consists of 13 residues. CDR3 bases: TGCAGCATATGGGACAGGGCCTTCTACGAGCAGTACTTC. Translation gives CSIWDRAFYEQYF.

This clonotype was observed a handful of times. The gene calls are TRBV6-2 or TRBV6-3 and TRBJ1-4; TRBD1 agrees at 12 bases. Germline V lookup: CDR1 MNHEY, CDR2 SVGEGT. V shed 6 bases, J shed 0 bases, and the junction held 14 bases outside the gene matches. The CDR3 totals 20 residues. The CDR3 here is CASSLDPGTGGETTNEKLFF. The CDR3 coding sequence is TGTGCCAGCAGCCTCGATCCCGGGACAGGGGGCGAGACAACTAATGAAAAACTGTTTTTT.

This clonotype was counted between two and nine times. The chain has TRBV4-2 and TRBJ1-4; D possibly corresponds to TRBD1 (5 bases). Trimming pared 6 bases from V and 12 bases from J, leaving 17 bases between. CDR3 length: 13 amino acids. Germline values: CDR1 LGHNA, CDR2 YNFKEQ. CDR3 DNA: TGTGCCAGCAGGGGGGAAGGTAACGGCGAACTGTTTTTT. It codes for CASRGEGNGELFF.

This chain joins TRBV28 and TRBJ1-6; possible D gene TRBD1, 5 bases. Germline CDR1 reads MDHEN; CDR2 reads SYDVKM. The CDR3 contains 14 residues. V lost 4 bases to trimming and J lost 7 bases, with 11 bases between them. The CDR3 here is CASSSPGDNSPLHF. In DNA, the CDR3 is TGTGCCAGCAGTTCCCCCGGGGACAATTCACCCCTCCACTTT.

The chain joins TRBV7-2 to TRBJ2-7, with D perhaps given as TRBD1 or TRBD2 (6 bases each). This CDR3 is 15 amino acids long. V was trimmed by 1 base and J by 6 bases, leaving 16 bases between them. CDR1 is SGHTA, CDR2 FQGNSA, per germline. The CDR3 protein is CASSLDGGLPREQYF. The CDR3 bases are TGTGCCAGCAGCTTAGACGGGGGCCTACCTCGCGAGCAGTACTTC.

V gene TRBV5-1 combines with J gene TRBJ1-2; the match to TRBD1 covers 7 bases. Germline assignment: CDR1 SGHRS and CDR2 YFSETQ. V was pared by 5 bases and J by 4 bases, with 11 bases of the junction left unmatched. This CDR3 comprises 15 residues. CDR3 sequence reads: CASREGIGQAYGYTF. CDR3 nucleotide sequence: TGCGCCAGCAGGGAGGGGATCGGACAGGCCTATGGCTACACCTTC.

The gene calls are TRBV30 and TRBJ2-1; D perhaps matches TRBD2 (6 bases). The CDR3 is 16 amino acids. V was trimmed by 5 bases and J by 0 bases, leaving 17 bases between them. Germline V gene sequence: CDR1 GTSNPN, CDR2 SVGIG (reference sequence). As DNA, the CDR3 is TGTGCCTGGCTTCGCGGGACCCAGAGCTCCTACAATGAGCAGTTCTTC. It yields the protein CAWLRGTQSSYNEQFF.

This clonotype was recorded a few times. The V and J genes are TRBV4-3 and TRBJ2-3; 11 bases line up with TRBD2. The germline gives CDR1 LGHNA, CDR2 YSLEER. Trimming cost V 0 bases and J 0 bases; bases outside gene matches: 11. This CDR3 region has 20 residues. CDR3 DNA sequence: TGCGCCAGCAGCCAAGATTCATCTAGCGGGGGGCCCCTAAGCACAGATACGCAGTATTTT. Its translation is CASSQDSSSGGPLSTDTQYF.

This clonotype was recorded a few times. The chain has TRBV18 and TRBJ2-1, with a possible D match to TRBD1 (6 bases). CDR1 and CDR2 (germline): KGHSH, LQKENI. CDR3 length: 18 residues. The ends were cut back, 3 bases at V and 4 bases at J, with 22 bases in the middle. CDR3 loop: CASSPWDTGSGVYNEQFF. Written as DNA, the CDR3 is TGTGCCAGCTCACCTTGGGATACAGGGTCTGGGGTTTACAATGAGCAGTTCTTC.

This clonotype has only a few counts. This sequence joins TRBV6-2 or TRBV6-3 and TRBJ2-1; 8 nucleotides line up with TRBD1. This CDR3 has 16 amino acids. CDR1 is MNHEY, CDR2 SVGEGT, per germline. V dropped 7 bases and J dropped 1; count of bases not matched to a gene: 9. CDR3 in amino acids: CASNPSGGLSYNEQFF. As DNA, the CDR3 is TGTGCCAGCAATCCCTCAGGGGGCCTGTCCTACAATGAGCAGTTCTTC.

This sequence joins TRBV9 and TRBJ2-1; D call uncertain. The CDR3 is 13 amino acids. Trimming removed 0 bases at V and 7 bases at J, with 8 bases between. Germline V lookup: CDR1 SGDLS, CDR2 YYNGEE. CDR3 sequence (DNA): TGTGCCAGCAGCGTAGCGCAGCAAAATGAGCAGTTCTTC. Amino acid sequence: CASSVAQQNEQFF. The full variable domain, in which reference TRBV9 and TRBJ2-1 provide the parts outside the CDR3, is DSGVTQTPKHLITATGQRVTLRCSPRSGDLSVYWYQQSLDQGLQFLIQYYNGEERAKGNILERFSAQQFPDLHSELNLSSLELGDSALYFCASSVAQQNEQFFGPGTRLTVL.

This clonotype was observed a few times. The chain couples TRBV28 to TRBJ1-2, with 9 bases aligning to TRBD1. CDR1 is MDHEN, CDR2 SYDVKM, per germline. CDR3 size: 18 residues. With V trimmed by 2 bases and J by 6 bases, 16 bases remained unmatched. The CDR3 DNA reads as TGTGCCAGCAGTTTACCCGGACAGGGGTACATGGCTACAAATGGCTACACCTTC. Protein: CASSLPGQGYMATNGYTF.

With regard to this clonotype: Germline and junction disagree at one end, which may indicate a read error. The rearrangement joins TRBV7-7 to TRBJ2-3; TRBD1 matches 7 bases. Per germline, CDR1 SSHAT and CDR2 FNYEAQ (reference sequence). This CDR3 spans 14 amino acids. CDR3 nucleotides: TGTGCTAGCAGCCCGACAGGGCGCACAGATACGCAGTATTTT. It is translated as CASSPTGRTDTQYF.

This clonotype appeared a few times. The chain joins TRBV4-3 to TRBJ2-3; either TRBD1 or TRBD2 may fit D (6 bases each). The length of the CDR3 is 16 residues. Germline V CDR1 and CDR2: LGHNA, YSLEER. Deletions cut 0 bases from V and 2 bases from J, with 12 bases between. The CDR3 DNA follows: TGCGCCAGCAGCCAAGATCCGGGGGCTTTCACAGATACGCAGTATTTT. The encoded protein is CASSQDPGAFTDTQYF.

The genes are TRBV18 and TRBJ1-1, with 10 positions matching TRBD1. J gave up 3 bases and V 3 bases, and 16 bases lay outside the gene matches. This CDR3 contains 19 residues. Germline CDR1 reads KGHSH; CDR2 reads LQKENI. Here the CDR3 reads CASSPPLGFGTGDYTEAFF. The CDR3 DNA reads as TGTGCCAGCTCACCCCCCCTAGGTTTCGGGACAGGGGACTACACTGAAGCTTTCTTT.

This clonotype has ten or more counts. V and J are TRBV4-2 and TRBJ1-4; a weak D match, TRBD1 (5 bases). This CDR3 comprises 12 residues. Germline CDR1 LGHNA, CDR2 YNFKEQ. The V gene lost 1 base and the J gene lost 8 bases, with 5 bases spanning the gap. The CDR3 sequence is CASSQGGEKLFF. The CDR3 DNA follows: TGTGCCAGCAGCCAAGGGGGGGAAAAACTGTTTTTT.

This clonotype has only a few counts. The V and J genes are TRBV20-1 and TRBJ2-7; D uncertain. The germline gives CDR1 DFQATT, CDR2 SNEGSKA (reference sequence). V shed 0 bases and J shed 3 bases, with 6 bases lying between them. The CDR3 covers 12 residues. The CDR3 protein is CSARDNNYEQYV. CDR3 DNA sequence: TGCAGTGCTAGAGATAACAACTACGAGCAGTACGTC.

This clonotype was recorded a few times. The rearrangement links TRBV7-9 to TRBJ2-1; D remains unclear. Germline assignment: CDR1 SEHNR and CDR2 FQNEAQ (reference sequence). V lost 5 bases to trimming and J lost 0 bases, with 17 bases between them. This CDR3 contains 17 residues. CDR3 bases: TGTGCCAGCAGCAGGCTAGGGCCCTCGAGCTCCTACAATGAGCAGTTCTTC. Translated, it gives CASSRLGPSSSYNEQFF.

This clonotype has only a few counts. The chain employs TRBV6-2 or TRBV6-3 and TRBJ1-5; D unresolved. The CDR3 has 13 residues. Trimming left V 9 bases short and J 0 bases short, with 9 bases between. Germline V gene data show CDR1 as MNHEY and CDR2 as SVGEGT. The CDR3 is CASGRLSNQPQHF. DNA of the CDR3: TGTGCCAGTGGACGGCTTAGCAATCAGCCCCAGCATTTT.

The rearrangement uses TRBV4-2 and TRBJ2-5, with unresolved D. Germline CDR1 is LGHNA and CDR2 is YNFKEQ. The CDR3 consists of 15 residues. V was shortened by 1 base and J by 2 bases, with 11 bases between the two germline ends. CDR3 amino acids: CASSQGQRSQETQYF. CDR3 bases: TGTGCCAGCAGCCAAGGACAACGATCTCAAGAGACCCAGTACTTC.

CDR3 coding DNA: TGTGCCAGCAGCTTAATACGGGAGGACCGTCAGTATTTT. Its translation is CASSLIREDRQYF. The chain couples TRBV7-3 to TRBJ2-3; 7 bases line up with TRBD2. In germline, CDR1 is SGHTA, CDR2 FQGTGA. There are 13 residues in the CDR3. Losses at the gene ends were 1 base for V and 12 bases for J; bases not matched to a gene: 7.

The sample holds a few counts of this clonotype. The rearrangement links TRBV7-9 to TRBJ2-7; 8 bases map to TRBD1. With 5 bases clipped from V and 2 bases from J, the junction kept 11 bases outside the gene matches. CDR3 length: 16 amino acids. CDR1 and CDR2 from the germline V gene are SEHNR and FQNEAQ (reference sequence). The CDR3 reads CASSGRTGTGPYEQYF. The CDR3 nucleotides are TGTGCCAGCAGCGGACGCACCGGGACAGGACCCTACGAGCAGTACTTC.

V usage is TRBV7-2 and J usage is TRBJ2-5; TRBD2 matches at 9 bases. V was pared by 5 bases and J by 5 bases, with 12 bases of the junction left unmatched. The CDR3 has 16 residues. Germline V CDR1 and CDR2: SGHTA, FQGNSA. The CDR3, as DNA: TGTGCCAGCAGCCCCCCCCCGCGGGGGGGCTTTGAGACCCAGTACTTC. This codes for CASSPPPRGGFETQYF.